This TCR beta chain was recovered during a study of blood T cell repertoires in COVID-19. CDR1 and CDR2 from the germline V gene are SNHLY and FYNNEI. Trimming at V came to 6 bases and at J to 1 base, leaving 7 bases not matched to a gene. This CDR3 spans 15 amino acids. Profiled with immunoSEQ multiplex PCR; TCRdb holds only in-frame clones, not every one. The sample has some 210,000 clones, almost 85% seen once. V and J are TRBV2 and TRBJ2-7, with 9 bases aligning to TRBD1. The source is a woman aged 45-59 years with active or convalescent COVID-19. Sequencing input: peripheral blood. The CDR3 loop is CASRLGGQGSYEQYV. DNA of the CDR3: TGTGCCAGCAGGCTCGGAGGACAGGGGTCCTACGAGCAGTACGTC.